Shown below are 22 T cell receptor beta chains from a single sample sequenced in a study of cytomegalovirus exposure and HLA in healthy donors. The table came from immunoSEQ multiplex PCR; TCRdb's copy has only in-frame clones and leaves some out. This sample has tens of thousands of clones, with about 96% found just once. Sequencing was carried out using PBMCs. All receptors derive from a young man in good health and CMV-seronegative.

The rearrangement links TRBV4-1 to TRBJ2-1; 8 bases align to TRBD2. Trimming cost V 1 base and J 5 bases; bases outside gene matches: 4. The CDR3 runs 15 residues. CDR1 and CDR2 from the germline V gene are MGHRA and YSYEKL. CDR3 sequence (DNA): TGCGCCAGCAGCCAAGGGGGACTAGAAGACAATGAGCAGTTCTTC. This sequence encodes CASSQGGLEDNEQFF.

This clone was seen just once. The chain combines TRBV6-5 with TRBJ2-1; 7 bases fit TRBD1. There are 14 residues in the CDR3. From germline, CDR1 is MNHEY and CDR2 SVGAGI. The ends lost 6 bases at V and 2 bases at J; junction bases unmatched: 4. The CDR3 sequence is CASSRQGPYNEQFF. CDR3 in DNA: TGTGCCAGCAGCCGACAGGGTCCCTACAATGAGCAGTTCTTC.

The chain joins TRBV29-1 to TRBJ1-1, with no clear D. The length of the CDR3 is 10 residues. Germline V gives CDR1 SQVTM, CDR2 ANQGSEA. Trimming stripped 3 bases from V and 7 bases from J, with 6 bases between. CDR3 DNA: TGCAGCGTTGACTCGGGTGAAGCTTTCTTT. Protein: CSVDSGEAFF.

The V call is TRBV2, the J call TRBJ2-7; perhaps TRBD1 as D (7 bases). V was cut by 7 bases and J by 5 bases, with 18 bases left in between. The CDR3 has 14 amino acids. Per germline, CDR1 SNHLY and CDR2 FYNNEI. The CDR3 is CASTRRAGQNEQYF. CDR3 nucleotides: TGTGCCAGCACCCGACGTGCGGGACAGAACGAGCAGTACTTC.

The chain employs TRBV10-1 and TRBJ2-7, with D perhaps matching TRBD2 (5 bases). V dropped 2 bases and J dropped 12 bases, with 20 bases sitting between them. The length of the CDR3 is 14 residues. Germline V gene lookup returns CDR1 WNHNN and CDR2 SYGVQD (reference sequence). The CDR3 sequence: CASSERLGAHFGYF. The CDR3, as DNA: TGCGCCAGCAGTGAGAGATTGGGAGCCCACTTTGGGTACTTC.

The genes are TRBV7-9 and TRBJ2-7; possible D gene TRBD2, 5 bases. The V end lost 2 bases, the J end lost 0 bases, and 11 bases lay between the germline ends. CDR1 SEHNR and CDR2 FQNEAQ come from the germline V gene (reference sequence). This CDR3 has 15 residues. The CDR3 nucleotides are TGTGCCAGCAGCTTAAAGGGAGTCGCCTCCTACGAGCAGTACTTC. As protein: CASSLKGVASYEQYF. The full variable domain, with the rest looked up from reference TRBV7-9 and TRBJ2-7, is DTGVSQNPRHKITKRGQNVTFRCDPISEHNRLYWYRQTLGQGPEFLTYFQNEAQLEKSRLLSDRFSAERPKGSFSTLEIQRTEQGDSAMYLCASSLKGVASYEQYFGPGTRLTVT.

This chain uses TRBV14 with TRBJ2-4, with a weak D call TRBD2 (6 bases). The CDR3 contains 15 residues. Germline V CDR1 and CDR2: SGHDN, FVKESK. Trimming left V 0 bases short and J 2 bases short, with 8 bases between. The CDR3 sequence is CASSQDGGSKNIQYF. CDR3 coding DNA: TGTGCCAGCAGCCAAGATGGGGGGTCCAAAAACATTCAGTACTTC.

The CDR3 protein is CASSTRTGGKDTQYF. CDR3 coding DNA: TGTGCCAGCAGCACCCGGACAGGGGGAAAAGATACGCAGTATTTT. J is TRBJ2-3 and V is TRBV9; 10 positions match TRBD1. V shed 4 bases, J shed 5 bases, and the junction held 7 bases outside the gene matches. The CDR3 extends over 15 amino acids. CDR1 is SGDLS and CDR2 is YYNGEE in the germline V gene.

The chain combines TRBV2 with TRBJ2-7; TRBD2 aligns across 9 bases. CDR1 SNHLY and CDR2 FYNNEI come from the germline V gene. The CDR3 runs to 14 residues. The junction had 5 bases not matched to a gene; V was cut back by 8 bases and J by 0 bases. This chain's CDR3 is CASHASGVSYEQYF. In nucleotides, the CDR3 is TGTGCCAGCCATGCTAGCGGGGTCTCCTACGAGCAGTACTTC.

The count of this clone is one. The rearrangement joins TRBV4-1 to TRBJ1-2, with TRBD1 as a possible D gene (5 bases). This CDR3 contains 13 residues. Trimming stripped 4 bases from V and 3 bases from J, with 9 bases between. Germline lookup yields CDR1 MGHRA and CDR2 YSYEKL. In DNA, the CDR3 is TGCGCCAGCAGCCCCCTGACAGACTATGGCTACACCTTC. Amino acids: CASSPLTDYGYTF.

The count of this clone is one. The chain couples TRBV7-9 to TRBJ2-5, with 9 bases fitting TRBD1. This CDR3 is built from 14 residues. From germline, CDR1 is SEHNR and CDR2 FQNEAQ (reference sequence). V trimming: 5 bases; J trimming: 3 bases; junction bases outside the gene matches: 4. CDR3 nucleotide sequence: TGTGCCAGCAGCGCCAGGGACAGGGAAGAGACCCAGTACTTC. Amino acids: CASSARDREETQYF.

The CDR3 DNA reads TGTGCCAGTAGCATGCAGGGGGCGCGGGTTGGTCGGCAGCCCCAGCATTTT. This sequence encodes CASSMQGARVGRQPQHF. The chain joins TRBV19 to TRBJ1-5; 8 positions match TRBD1. CDR1 is LNHDA, CDR2 SQIVND, per germline (reference sequence). The junction had 17 bases not matched to a gene; V was cut back by 6 bases and J by 7 bases. The CDR3 runs 17 residues. The whole variable domain, filled in from reference TRBV19 and TRBJ1-5, reads DGGITQSPKYLFRKEGQNVTLSCEQNLNHDAMYWYRQDPGQGLRLIYYSQIVNDFQKGDIAEGYSVSREKKESFPLTVTSAQKNPTAFYLCASSMQGARVGRQPQHFGDGTRLSIL.

The chain employs TRBV5-1 and TRBJ2-7; tentative D call: TRBD1 (6 bases). V lost 1 base and J lost 1, with 12 bases in between. CDR3 size: 15 residues. Germline V gene data show CDR1 as SGHRS and CDR2 as YFSETQ. The CDR3 bases are TGCGCCAGCAGCTTGTTTACAGGGTTGTCCTACGAGCAGTACTTC. Protein sequence: CASSLFTGLSYEQYF.

V and J are TRBV2 and TRBJ2-7; 8 positions agree with TRBD2. Per germline, CDR1 SNHLY and CDR2 FYNNEI. This CDR3 region has 14 residues. The ends lost 8 bases at V and 4 bases at J; junction bases unmatched: 10. This CDR3 reads CASGATGGRYEQYF. In DNA form, the CDR3 reads TGTGCCAGCGGAGCCACAGGCGGGAGGTACGAGCAGTACTTC.

The gene calls are TRBV7-9 and TRBJ2-5; D gene unclear. The J call may be incorrect, as the DNA end agrees better with TRBJ2-7. Germline-derived CDR1 and CDR2 are SEHNR and FQNEAQ (reference sequence). The CDR3 length is 12 residues. This CDR3 is CASSFTLYEQYF. DNA for the CDR3: TGTGCCAGCAGCTTCACTCTCTACGAGCAGTACTTC.

The chain employs TRBV19 and TRBJ2-7, with 9 bases that match TRBD1. This CDR3 region has 17 residues. The germline V gene encodes CDR1 LNHDA and CDR2 SQIVND (reference sequence). V shed 1 base, J shed 1 base, and the junction held 8 bases outside the gene matches. CDR3 loop: CASSIALSGTGSYEQYF. In nucleotides, the CDR3 is TGTGCCAGTAGTATAGCCCTCTCCGGGACAGGGTCCTACGAGCAGTACTTC.

This chain joins TRBV30 and TRBJ2-1; possible D gene TRBD1, 7 bases. Germline assignment: CDR1 GTSNPN and CDR2 SVGIG (reference sequence). Trimming pared 0 bases from V and 3 bases from J, leaving 15 bases between. The CDR3 covers 16 residues. The CDR3 loop reads CAWSVHSGGYYNEQFF. CDR3 nucleotides: TGTGCCTGGAGTGTACATTCAGGGGGGTACTACAATGAGCAGTTCTTC.

The V gene is TRBV4-1, the J gene TRBJ2-2, with 8 bases matching TRBD2. The V gene's germline CDR1 is MGHRA and CDR2 YSYEKL. Trimming took 0 bases from V and 7 from J; bases not matched to a gene: 10. This CDR3 region has 17 residues. CDR3 amino acids: CASSQDLGAGVIGELFF. CDR3 in DNA: TGCGCCAGCAGCCAAGATCTTGGAGCGGGAGTAATCGGGGAGCTGTTTTTT.

The chain employs TRBV12-5 and TRBJ1-1, with D unresolved. Germline loops: CDR1 LGHNT, CDR2 FRNRAP. V was pared by 1 base and J by 4 bases, with 10 bases between. The CDR3 covers 14 residues. As DNA, the CDR3 is TGTGCTAGTGGTTTGGGAGGAGGTGGCACTGAAGCTTTCTTT. Its translation is CASGLGGGGTEAFF.

The chain has TRBV27 and TRBJ2-7, with TRBD1 matching 8 bases. The CDR3 consists of 16 residues. Germline CDR1 is MNHEY and CDR2 is SMNVEV (reference sequence). Unmatched junction bases numbered 14, after V lost 6 bases and J lost 4 bases. DNA for the CDR3: TGTGCCAGCAGAACAGGGGGTCTCTCAACGGGATACGAGCAGTACTTC. It is translated as CASRTGGLSTGYEQYF.

The V gene is TRBV9, the J gene TRBJ1-3; D may be TRBD1 (6 bases). There are 12 residues in the CDR3. Germline CDR1 and CDR2: SGDLS and YYNGEE. V was clipped by 2 bases and J by 11 bases, with 11 bases between them. The CDR3 nucleotides are TGTGCCAGCAGCGTGCAGGGGTTGCCCATATATTTT. It is translated as CASSVQGLPIYF.

The V call is TRBV6-5, the J call TRBJ2-5; tentative D call: TRBD2 (6 bases). The V and J ends lost 7 bases and 5 bases respectively, with 17 bases between them. Germline V gene data show CDR1 as MNHEY and CDR2 as SVGAGI. The CDR3 runs to 14 residues. CDR3 residues: CASTSKGRKETQYF. CDR3 nucleotide sequence: TGTGCCAGCACTTCGAAGGGGAGGAAGGAGACCCAGTACTTC.